The clone carrying this TCR beta chain is labeled large. Its target is unknown. Each library started from 15 ng of total RNA using the QIAseq Immune Repertoire TCR panel. TCRdb processed the reads anew with MiXCR; each CDR3 protein has one entry. This sample yields about 1,200 distinct CDR3 sequences, of which roughly 9.7% are seen a single time; around an eighth belongs to the top ten. The data were taken from a study of circulating CD8 cells and anti-PD-1 response in melanoma. Broader study findings: Only baseline and M1 samples entered the published repertoire comparisons.

From live CD3+CD8+TCRalphabeta+ cells, four PD-1 and/or TIGIT subsets were sorted. Germline loops: CDR1 SQVTM, CDR2 ANQGSEA. The V gene end was trimmed by 3 bases and the J gene end by 5 bases; junction bases not matched to a gene: 3. The length of the CDR3 is 12 residues. The sequence came from a human donor with melanoma. V is TRBV29-1 and J is TRBJ2-7, with 8 bases identical to TRBD2. The material was CD8+ T cells from PBMCs, obtained at baseline or after one month of anti-PD-1 therapy (not recorded which). The CDR3 DNA sequence: TGCAGCGTTGACAGCGGGAGAGACGAGCAGTACTTC. It yields the protein CSVDSGRDEQYF.